These T cell receptor beta chains were read from a single sample in a study of blood T cell repertoires in COVID-19. Assay used: immunoSEQ multiplex PCR; TCRdb lists only in-frame clones, some missing. Of approximately 40,000 clones in the sample, 86% were seen once. The sample comprised peripheral blood. The receptors derive from a man aged 45-65 years in a cohort sampled during active COVID-19. Both conserved end residues are part of each CDR3. A D gene is named only where the DNA matches it firmly. Expanded clones get a size class; other rows say once, few or many, or leave the size out.

CDR3 DNA: TGTGCCAGCAGTTTACCGGGAGGGCCGGGCACCGGGGAGCTGTTTTTT
CDR3 protein: CASSLPGGPGTGELFF
V gene: TRBV27
clone size: .
J gene: TRBJ2-2
D gene: TRBD2

CDR3 DNA: TGTGCCAGCAGCGTAGGCGGGAGAAACCCCACAGATACGCAGTATTTT
CDR3 protein: CASSVGGRNPTDTQYF
V gene: TRBV9
clone size: .
J gene: TRBJ2-3
D gene: TRBD2

CDR3 DNA: TGTGCCAGTAGTCTCGCCTGGGGGCAGGTCAATCAGCCCCAGCATTTT
CDR3 protein: CASSLAWGQVNQPQHF
V gene: TRBV19
clone size: .
J gene: TRBJ1-5
D gene: .

CDR3 DNA: TGTGCCAGCAGTTCCGGACAGGGTTATGGCTACACCTTC
CDR3 protein: CASSSGQGYGYTF
V gene: TRBV28
clone size: .
J gene: TRBJ1-2
D gene: TRBD1

CDR3 DNA: TGTGCCAGCAGCGTAGGGGGCGACTCCTACAATGAGCAGTTCTTC
CDR3 protein: CASSVGGDSYNEQFF
V gene: TRBV9
clone size: .
J gene: TRBJ2-1
D gene: .

CDR3 DNA: TGCGCCAGCAGCTTGCGGACAGGGCAACGCGAGCAGTACTTC
CDR3 protein: CASSLRTGQREQYF
V gene: TRBV5-1
clone size: .
J gene: TRBJ2-7
D gene: TRBD1

CDR3 DNA: TGCGCCAGCAGCCAAGGGGCCGGTCACGGAAACACCATATATTTT
CDR3 protein: CASSQGAGHGNTIYF
V gene: TRBV4-1
clone size: .
J gene: TRBJ1-3
D gene: .

CDR3 DNA: TGTGCCAGCAGCCCTGGGTCGACAGGGGGCCCCAATCAGCCCCAGCATTTT
CDR3 protein: CASSPGSTGGPNQPQHF
V gene: TRBV9
clone size: .
J gene: TRBJ1-5
D gene: TRBD1

CDR3 DNA: TGTGCCAGCAGTTCCATTCGCGGGGGGAGTTACAATGAGCAGTTCTTC
CDR3 protein: CASSSIRGGSYNEQFF
V gene: TRBV6-6
clone size: .
J gene: TRBJ2-1
D gene: TRBD2

CDR3 DNA: TGCGCCAGCAGCCATGACAGCCTCTATGGCTACACCTTC
CDR3 protein: CASSHDSLYGYTF
V gene: TRBV4-1
clone size: many
J gene: TRBJ1-2
D gene: .

CDR3 DNA: TGTGCCAGCAGCTTGGTAGCGGGGGGTTTCTACGAGCAGTACTTC
CDR3 protein: CASSLVAGGFYEQYF
V gene: TRBV7-2
clone size: once
J gene: TRBJ2-7
D gene: TRBD2

CDR3 DNA: TGTGCCAGCAGCTCCAGGGGACATACCAGACACGAGCAGTACTTC
CDR3 protein: CASSSRGHTRHEQYF
V gene: TRBV7-2
clone size: .
J gene: TRBJ2-7
D gene: .

CDR3 DNA: TGTGCCAGCAGCTTCGGGAGAGCTGCCGATTCACCCCTCCACTTT
CDR3 protein: CASSFGRAADSPLHF
V gene: TRBV7-3
clone size: few
J gene: TRBJ1-6
D gene: .

CDR3 DNA: TGTGCCAGTAGCATCGCGACTAGCGGGGGGGCCGAGGATACGCAGTATTTT
CDR3 protein: CASSIATSGGAEDTQYF
V gene: TRBV19
clone size: .
J gene: TRBJ2-3
D gene: TRBD2

CDR3 DNA: TGTGCCATCAGGACGGGACAGGGGGGCACCGGGGAGCTGTTTTTT
CDR3 protein: CAIRTGQGGTGELFF
V gene: TRBV10-3
clone size: .
J gene: TRBJ2-2
D gene: TRBD1

CDR3 DNA: TGTGCCACCTCACCTGGACTAGCGACCGATACGCAGTATTTT
CDR3 protein: CATSPGLATDTQYF
V gene: TRBV6-5
clone size: .
J gene: TRBJ2-3
D gene: TRBD2

CDR3 DNA: TGTGCCAGCAGCGTGGACGGACAGGGGATCGCCAATGAGCAGTTCTTC
CDR3 protein: CASSVDGQGIANEQFF
V gene: TRBV9
clone size: .
J gene: TRBJ2-1
D gene: TRBD1

CDR3 DNA: TGTGCCAGCAGCGTAGAGGTAGGGGACTACAATGAGCAGTTCTTC
CDR3 protein: CASSVEVGDYNEQFF
V gene: TRBV9
clone size: .
J gene: TRBJ2-1
D gene: .

CDR3 DNA: TGTGCCAGCAGCTTGGGGACAGGGGGAGCCTACAATGAGCAGTTCTTC
CDR3 protein: CASSLGTGGAYNEQFF
V gene: TRBV5-6
clone size: .
J gene: TRBJ2-1
D gene: TRBD1

CDR3 DNA: TGTGCCAGCAGCCAAGATCAGGAGGGGCCAGGGGAGACCCAGTACTTC
CDR3 protein: CASSQDQEGPGETQYF
V gene: TRBV3-1/TRBV3-2
clone size: .
J gene: TRBJ2-5
D gene: .

CDR3 DNA: TGCGCCAGCAGCGGCGGGACAGGCCCGAGCACAGATACGCAGTATTTT
CDR3 protein: CASSGGTGPSTDTQYF
V gene: TRBV5-1
clone size: .
J gene: TRBJ2-3
D gene: TRBD1

CDR3 DNA: TGTGCCACTTCCTTTCAGCGGGAAGCGCGATACAATGAGCAGTTCTTC
CDR3 protein: CATSFQREARYNEQFF
V gene: TRBV19
clone size: .
J gene: TRBJ2-1
D gene: TRBD2

CDR3 DNA: TGTGCCAGCAGCTTAATAAACCGGGACAAAGACACAGATACGCAGTATTTT
CDR3 protein: CASSLINRDKDTDTQYF
V gene: TRBV7-9
clone size: .
J gene: TRBJ2-3
D gene: .

CDR3 DNA: TGTGCCACCAGTCCCGGTCCGTTGGTTCGGAACACCATATATTTT
CDR3 protein: CATSPGPLVRNTIYF
V gene: TRBV24-1
clone size: once
J gene: TRBJ1-3
D gene: .

CDR3 DNA: TGTGCCAGCAGCTTAAACCCTGGGACTAGGAGGAATGAGCAGTTCTTC
CDR3 protein: CASSLNPGTRRNEQFF
V gene: TRBV11-2
clone size: once
J gene: TRBJ2-1
D gene: TRBD2

CDR3 DNA: TGTGCCAGCAGCCAAGTCCCCCAGTACATGAACACTGAAGCTTTCTTT
CDR3 protein: CASSQVPQYMNTEAFF
V gene: TRBV3-1/TRBV3-2
clone size: .
J gene: TRBJ1-1
D gene: .

CDR3 DNA: TGTGCCAGCAGTTACGGGTCAGGATCCTGGGAAGCTTTCTTT
CDR3 protein: CASSYGSGSWEAFF
V gene: TRBV6-6
clone size: .
J gene: TRBJ1-1
D gene: .

CDR3 DNA: TGTGCCAGCAGTTACGAAGCACATGGAGACTCCACCTTC
CDR3 protein: CASSYEAHGDSTF
V gene: TRBV6-5
clone size: .
J gene: TRBJ1-2
D gene: .

CDR3 DNA: TGCGCCAGCAGCTTATTAGACAGCACTGAAGCTTTCTTT
CDR3 protein: CASSLLDSTEAFF
V gene: TRBV5-1
clone size: .
J gene: TRBJ1-1
D gene: .

CDR3 DNA: TGTGCCAGCAGTAAACAGGACCTACATAATTCACCCCTCCACTTT
CDR3 protein: CASSKQDLHNSPLHF
V gene: TRBV14
clone size: .
J gene: TRBJ1-6
D gene: .

CDR3 DNA: TGTGCCAGCAGCGTTAGCGGGAGGGCCCCAGAGACCCAGTACTTC
CDR3 protein: CASSVSGRAPETQYF
V gene: TRBV9
clone size: .
J gene: TRBJ2-5
D gene: TRBD2

CDR3 DNA: TGTGCCAGCAGCCAAGATAAGGACAGGGGGCTTTCACCCCTCCACTTT
CDR3 protein: CASSQDKDRGLSPLHF
V gene: TRBV4-2
clone size: .
J gene: TRBJ1-6
D gene: TRBD1

CDR3 DNA: TGTGCCAGCAGCTCAAGGGACAAACCCTGGGGTGAAGCTTTCTTT
CDR3 protein: CASSSRDKPWGEAFF
V gene: TRBV7-9
clone size: .
J gene: TRBJ1-1
D gene: .

CDR3 DNA: TGCTGCGCCTGGGGGGGGGCGGGTCAGCCCCAGCATTTT
CDR3 protein: CCAWGGAGQPQHF
V gene: TRBV29-1
clone size: .
J gene: TRBJ1-5
D gene: .

CDR3 DNA: TGTGCCGGATTGGGGAGGGAGACTAGCGGTCAAGAGACCCAGTACTTC
CDR3 protein: CAGLGRETSGQETQYF
V gene: TRBV7-2
clone size: .
J gene: TRBJ2-5
D gene: TRBD2

CDR3 DNA: TGTGCCAGCAGCTTGGTCCTTGGCGGGGGGTTTAGTGAGCAGTTCTTC
CDR3 protein: CASSLVLGGGFSEQFF
V gene: TRBV11-2
clone size: .
J gene: TRBJ2-1
D gene: TRBD2

CDR3 DNA: TGTGCCAGCAGGGGCGGACAGGGCACAGATACGCAGTATTTT
CDR3 protein: CASRGGQGTDTQYF
V gene: TRBV27
clone size: .
J gene: TRBJ2-3
D gene: TRBD1

CDR3 DNA: TGCGCCAGCAGCCCAAGGGGACTAGCGGGAGGAGGAGACGAGACCCAGTACTTC
CDR3 protein: CASSPRGLAGGGDETQYF
V gene: TRBV4-1
clone size: .
J gene: TRBJ2-5
D gene: TRBD2

CDR3 DNA: TGCAGCTCTGATGCCCTTAAAAGCGGGAGGGCCGTAGAGACCCAGTACTTC
CDR3 protein: CSSDALKSGRAVETQYF
V gene: TRBV29-1
clone size: .
J gene: TRBJ2-5
D gene: TRBD2

CDR3 DNA: TGTGCCAGCAGCTTAACGTCCGGACAGGGAATCTCCGAGCAGTACTTC
CDR3 protein: CASSLTSGQGISEQYF
V gene: TRBV7-3
clone size: .
J gene: TRBJ2-7
D gene: TRBD1

CDR3 DNA: TGTGCCAGCAGTCCCTTATTTGCAACTAATGAAAAACTGTTTTTT
CDR3 protein: CASSPLFATNEKLFF
V gene: TRBV27
clone size: .
J gene: TRBJ1-4
D gene: .

CDR3 DNA: TGTGCCAGCAGCTACCGTATCTTGGGCGATGAGCAGTTCTTC
CDR3 protein: CASSYRILGDEQFF
V gene: TRBV9
clone size: .
J gene: TRBJ2-1
D gene: .

CDR3 DNA: TGTGCCAGCAGCTTGTTGTGGACTCAAGCTTTCTTT
CDR3 protein: CASSLLWTQAFF
V gene: TRBV5-5
clone size: .
J gene: TRBJ1-1
D gene: .

CDR3 DNA: TGTGCCAGCAGCGTAGGCGCGGGGGCTGAAGATACGCAGTATTTT
CDR3 protein: CASSVGAGAEDTQYF
V gene: TRBV9
clone size: .
J gene: TRBJ2-3
D gene: .

CDR3 DNA: TGTGCTAGTGGTTTGGTAAATAGGGGGCTACTGGTACGGGGGCTGCCGAACACCGGGGAGCTGTTTTTT
CDR3 protein: CASGLVNRGLLVRGLPNTGELFF
V gene: TRBV12-5
clone size: .
J gene: TRBJ2-2
D gene: .

CDR3 DNA: TGTGCCAGCAGCTTTCCGCGGGAAATCCCGACAGATACGCAGTATTTT
CDR3 protein: CASSFPREIPTDTQYF
V gene: TRBV7-9
clone size: .
J gene: TRBJ2-3
D gene: .

CDR3 DNA: TGTGCCAGCTCACCACAGACGGGACAAAAACCCCTCCACTTT
CDR3 protein: CASSPQTGQKPLHF
V gene: TRBV18
clone size: .
J gene: TRBJ1-6
D gene: .

CDR3 DNA: TGCGCCAGCAGCCAAGGGCCCCCGGGACTCCCACAGAGTGAGCAGTTCTTC
CDR3 protein: CASSQGPPGLPQSEQFF
V gene: TRBV4-1
clone size: .
J gene: TRBJ2-1
D gene: .

CDR3 DNA: TGTGCCAGCAGGGGGACAGGACGCAATCAGCCCCAGCATTTT
CDR3 protein: CASRGTGRNQPQHF
V gene: TRBV2
clone size: .
J gene: TRBJ1-5
D gene: TRBD1

CDR3 DNA: TGTGCCAGCAGCTCGAGGGGGCCAGAGACCCAGTACTTC
CDR3 protein: CASSSRGPETQYF
V gene: TRBV7-9
clone size: .
J gene: TRBJ2-5
D gene: TRBD1

CDR3 DNA: TGTGCCAGCAGCCCAAATAATGAAAAACTGTTTTTT
CDR3 protein: CASSPNNEKLFF
V gene: TRBV6-6
clone size: .
J gene: TRBJ1-4
D gene: .

CDR3 DNA: TGTGCCAGCAGCTTAGCGGCCAGGGGTTTTGAAAAACTGTTTTTT
CDR3 protein: CASSLAARGFEKLFF
V gene: TRBV11-2
clone size: .
J gene: TRBJ1-4
D gene: .

CDR3 DNA: TGTGCCAGCAGCGTCGGGGTGCAAGGAGGCTACGAGCAGTACTTC
CDR3 protein: CASSVGVQGGYEQYF
V gene: TRBV11-3
clone size: .
J gene: TRBJ2-7
D gene: .